Presented here are 21 T cell receptor beta chains from one specimen sequenced in a study of early T cells in non-severe SARS-CoV-2 infection. TCRdb redid the calling of the 5' RACE reads with MiXCR, one entry per CDR3 protein. The repertoire holds 35,000 to 45,000 distinct CDR3 sequences, with approximately 10% as singletons. The sample taken for sequencing was whole blood. The source is an adult who was a healthcare worker with PCR-confirmed SARS-CoV-2 infection or an uninfected control (not recorded which).

The genes are TRBV9 and TRBJ1-1; no clear D. The CDR3 runs to 14 residues. Germline loops: CDR1 SGDLS, CDR2 YYNGEE. V lost 1 base, J lost 1 base, and 8 bases lay in between. The CDR3 nucleotides read TGTGCCAGCAGCGTATCACCACAGAACACTGAAGCTTTCTTT. Translation: CASSVSPQNTEAFF.

On this clonotype: A read error is possible here, since a much larger clone lies one base away. V usage is TRBV5-1 and J usage is TRBJ2-7, with TRBD2 as a possible D gene (6 bases). The germline V gene encodes CDR1 SGHRS and CDR2 YFSETQ. Trimming shortened V by 5 bases and J by 6 bases, and 18 bases separated the two germline ends. This CDR3 contains 14 residues. The DNA for the CDR3 is TGCGCCAGCAGTACGGACGGGGGAGGTGGCGAGCAGTACTTC. Translation gives CASSTDGGGGEQYF.

This clonotype has at least ten counts. The V gene is TRBV7-3, the J gene TRBJ2-2; 9 positions agree with TRBD2. V dropped 6 bases and J dropped 7; count of bases not matched to a gene: 12. Germline CDR1 reads SGHTA; CDR2 reads FQGTGA. The CDR3 length is 16 residues. CDR3 sequence: CASSRSSGDPVGELFF. CDR3 DNA: TGTGCCAGCAGTCGATCTAGCGGGGATCCCGTCGGGGAGCTGTTTTTT.

The chain recombines TRBV27 with TRBJ1-1; D is unclear. Germline V gene lookup returns CDR1 MNHEY and CDR2 SMNVEV (reference sequence). This CDR3 contains 16 residues. V was shortened by 3 bases and J by 0 bases, with 14 bases between the two germline ends. CDR3 nucleotides: TGTGCCAGCAGTTTTAATGGATATCGAATGAACACTGAAGCTTTCTTT. Encoded protein: CASSFNGYRMNTEAFF.

This clonotype was picked up many times. The chain links TRBV20-1 to TRBJ2-4; D might be TRBD1 (6 bases). CDR3 size: 13 residues. The V end lost 0 bases, the J end lost 8 bases, and 11 bases lay between the germline ends. The germline CDR1 and CDR2 sequences are DFQATT and SNEGSKA (reference sequence). CDR3 DNA sequence: TGCAGTGCTAGAGATCCTGGGGGCTACATTCAGTACTTC. It translates to CSARDPGGYIQYF.

This clonotype was seen at least ten times. The chain combines TRBV7-2 with TRBJ2-1, with unresolved D. V was shortened by 5 bases and J by 3 bases, with 11 bases between the two germline ends. The germline V gene has CDR1 SGHTA and CDR2 FQGNSA. The CDR3 has 14 residues. DNA of the CDR3: TGTGCCAGCAGCCAAGACGGGTACTACAATGAGCAGTTCTTC. Translated: CASSQDGYYNEQFF.

The genes are TRBV6-1 and TRBJ1-1; maybe TRBD1 (6 bases). Germline CDR1 is MNHNS and CDR2 is SASEGT. This CDR3 is built from 14 residues. Trimming removed 7 bases from V and 0 bases from J, with 12 bases in between. CDR3 sequence: CASTWTAVNTEAFF. DNA for the CDR3: TGTGCCAGCACCTGGACAGCCGTGAACACTGAAGCTTTCTTT.

This clonotype was counted at least ten times. The rearrangement joins TRBV6-4 to TRBJ2-2, with TRBD1 matching over 8 bases. Germline CDR1 reads MRHNA; CDR2 reads SNTAGT. The V gene end was trimmed by 0 bases and the J gene end by 7 bases; junction bases not matched to a gene: 10. The CDR3 loop spans 17 amino acids. CDR3 DNA: TGTGCCAGCAGTGACTCCGCGACAGGGGTGTCAATCGGGGAGCTGTTTTTT. Its protein product is CASSDSATGVSIGELFF.

This clonotype has a count of ten or more. V gene TRBV27 combines with J gene TRBJ2-7; D is possibly TRBD1 (6 bases). Germline assignment: CDR1 MNHEY and CDR2 SMNVEV (reference sequence). V was cut by 6 bases and J by 7 bases, with 13 bases left in between. The CDR3 length is 12 residues. CDR3 region: CASRRLGGEQYF. The CDR3 DNA reads TGTGCCAGCAGGCGGTTAGGGGGTGAGCAGTACTTC.

This clonotype came up many times. The chain employs TRBV5-4 and TRBJ2-1; D remains ambiguous. V was clipped by 0 bases and J by 3 bases, with 10 bases between them. CDR1 and CDR2 (germline): SGHNT, YYREEE (reference sequence). The CDR3 loop spans 15 amino acids. DNA of the CDR3: TGTGCCAGCAGCTTGGCGAAGCCCCTCTACAATGAGCAGTTCTTC. Its translation: CASSLAKPLYNEQFF.

This clonotype occurred many times. An end of the junction does not agree with germline; a read error may underlie this. The chain couples TRBV6-1 to TRBJ2-1; 12 nucleotides line up with TRBD2. From germline, CDR1 is MNHNS and CDR2 SASEGT. The CDR3 covers 19 residues. CDR3 in DNA: TGTGCCAGCCGTGAGAAAGGACTAGCGGGACCCAATCCGTCAAATGAGCAGTTCTTC. It is translated as CASREKGLAGPNPSNEQFF.

This clonotype was seen at least ten times. The rearrangement joins TRBV6-6 to TRBJ2-1, with D possibly matching TRBD1 (5 bases). V was clipped by 6 bases and J by 8 bases, with 23 bases between them. The CDR3 loop spans 16 amino acids. Germline CDR1 reads MNHNY; CDR2 reads SVGAGI (reference sequence). The CDR3 is CASREGHSGILDEQFF. CDR3 nucleotide sequence: TGTGCCAGCAGAGAAGGACATTCTGGAATACTGGATGAGCAGTTCTTC.

The chain has TRBV20-1 and TRBJ1-1; D is unresolved. This CDR3 has 15 residues. Germline CDR1 and CDR2: DFQATT and SNEGSKA (reference sequence). The CDR3 sequence: CSVRRRTGMNTEAFF. For the CDR3, the DNA is TGCAGCGTCCGGAGGAGGACGGGCATGAACACTGAAGCTTTCTTT.

There are many counts of this clonotype. The chain couples TRBV7-2 to TRBJ1-5; 10 bases fit TRBD1. The CDR3 is 14 amino acids. The V gene's germline CDR1 is SGHTA and CDR2 FQGNSA. V lost 3 bases, J lost 6 bases, and 2 bases stayed unmatched. The CDR3 DNA is TGTGCCAGCAGCTTGGGGACAGGGGTTCAGCCCCAGCATTTT. Translation gives CASSLGTGVQPQHF.

There are many counts of this clonotype. This chain joins TRBV6-6 and TRBJ1-2; D not resolved. V was shortened by 8 bases and J by 4 bases, with 11 bases between the two germline ends. Germline V gene data show CDR1 as MNHNY and CDR2 as SVGAGI (reference sequence). The CDR3 runs 12 residues. CDR3 in DNA: TGTGCCAGCCTCTTACCGAGCTATGGCTACACCTTC. Its translation: CASLLPSYGYTF.

In its sample, this clonotype was seen many times. As DNA, the CDR3 is TGTGCCACCAGCAGAGATCGGCCCAAAAGCACAGATACGCAGTATTTT. It yields the protein CATSRDRPKSTDTQYF. The gene calls are TRBV15 and TRBJ2-3; no clear D gene. The V gene lost 0 bases and the J gene lost 0 bases, with 10 bases spanning the gap. The CDR3 length is 16 residues. CDR1 is LNHNV and CDR2 is YYDKDF in the germline V gene (reference sequence).

The sample holds a few counts of this clonotype. This rearrangement joins TRBV29-1 to TRBJ2-1, with 10 bases fitting TRBD2. Losses at the gene ends were 3 bases for V and 6 bases for J; bases not matched to a gene: 5. CDR3 size: 14 residues. CDR1 and CDR2 from the germline V gene are SQVTM and ANQGSEA. The DNA for the CDR3 is TGCAGCGTTGAGCCTAGCGGGGGTGGCAATGAGCAGTTCTTC. The encoded protein is CSVEPSGGGNEQFF.

This clonotype came up many times. The rearrangement uses TRBV12-3 or TRBV12-4 and TRBJ2-5; the match to TRBD1 covers 7 bases. Germline trimming cut 7 bases from V and 4 bases from J; bases unmatched to any gene: 9. CDR3 length: 14 residues. The CDR3, as DNA: TGTGCCAGCACCCTGCAGGGGACAGTAGAGACCCAGTACTTC. Protein: CASTLQGTVETQYF.

In its sample, this clonotype was seen many times. The chain combines TRBV29-1 with TRBJ1-1; no clear D gene. CDR3 size: 12 residues. From germline, CDR1 is SQVTM and CDR2 ANQGSEA. With 1 base removed from V and 0 bases from J, the gap between germline ends came to 3 bases. CDR3 in amino acids: CSVEGMNTEAFF. DNA of the CDR3: TGCAGCGTTGAAGGAATGAACACTGAAGCTTTCTTT.

This clonotype was seen at least ten times. This chain connects TRBV11-2 to TRBJ1-1; D not certain. Trimming took 3 bases from V and 2 from J, leaving 10 bases between them. CDR1 and CDR2 from the germline V gene are SGHAT and FQNNGV. The CDR3 length is 14 residues. CDR3 sequence: CASSFIRGNTEAFF. CDR3 sequence (DNA): TGTGCCAGCAGCTTTATACGAGGCAACACTGAAGCTTTCTTT.

The CDR3 nucleotides read TGTGCCAGCAGTGAGATAACAGGGCCCCTAGGGTCACCCCTCCACTTT. This gives the protein CASSEITGPLGSPLHF. V gene TRBV2 combines with J gene TRBJ1-6; tentative D call: TRBD1 (6 bases). The length of the CDR3 is 16 residues. Germline lookup yields CDR1 SNHLY and CDR2 FYNNEI. V was shortened by 3 bases and J by 10 bases, with 19 bases between the two germline ends.